This T cell receptor (beta chain) stems from a study of vaccination effects on CD4 cells after COVID-19. Repertoires were generated with immunoSEQ multiplex PCR, while TCRdb's copy carries only in-frame clones and drops some. Here the sample spans 20,000 to 25,000 clones, about three quarters being singletons. Antigen-specific CD4+ T cells expanded by the ViraFEST assay with viral peptide pools were then sequenced. CD4+ T cell isolation took place after nine to eleven days of culture. Trimming removed 1 base at V and 8 bases at J, with 12 bases between. Germline values: CDR1 MGHRA, CDR2 YSYEKL. The CDR3 totals 15 residues. This clone was seen only a few times. Its antigen is not identified.

This specimen was CD4+ T cells from PBMCs cultured with HCoV-229E spike peptides, taken before COVID-19 vaccination. The clonotype comes from a human donor who received a COVID-19 vaccine. The chain combines TRBV4-1 with TRBJ1-6, with D unresolved. The CDR3 DNA reads TGCGCCAGCAGCCAAGGGCGACAAGAATATTCACCCCTCCACTTT. Protein sequence: CASSQGRQEYSPLHF.